The T cell receptor (beta chain) under discussion was sequenced for a study of cytomegalovirus exposure and HLA in healthy donors (TCRdb year 2017). For the wider study: According to an earlier analysis of a few hundred of the donors, about 179 million T cells yielded some 110 million unique TCR beta sequences and around 300 Gb of sequence data. An early release covering about 600 HLA-typed donors comprised roughly 300 gigabases of sequencing data and around 80 million unique TCR sequences. Among the roughly 430 genotyped donors, approximately 82% belonged to the genetic ancestry cluster associated with self-reported Caucasian donors. The study aimed to test whether signatures of past pathogen exposure could be identified by cataloging public T cell receptors. Using immunosequencing, the study profiled T cell repertoires from fewer than 700 subjects and related those repertoires to cytomegalovirus serostatus. In addition to the first cohort of roughly 670 subjects, a separate validation cohort of 120 different subjects was used. The study combined high-throughput TCR immunosequencing, statistical association of individual TCRs with disease status, and machine learning to predict cytomegalovirus infection status. A later analysis re-analyzed previously published TCR beta repertoires from 660 or so donors and added high-resolution HLA genotyping to study TCR occurrence patterns. In the later analysis, no new phenotypic data were used to find candidate immune exposures; instead, reliance was placed on TCR beta sequences and their occurrence across donors. An earlier analysis of approximately 500 of the donors applied high-throughput TCR beta sequencing to assess whether each TCR beta V gene segment acted as functional or pseudogenic. Alongside the repertoire data, information on donor age, sex, ethnicity and CMV serostatus was compiled. Genome-wide SNP genotypes for about three fifths of the roughly 670 donors were used in a later genetic analysis, which treated that subset as a discovery cohort. All discovery cohort repertoires had been generated using a single sequencing platform. Both class I and class II loci were covered by HLA typing, at four-digit resolution. Typing coverage differed by locus: A, B, C, DRB1 and DQB1 were typed in about 620-630 donors, DQA1 in about 500, DPA1 in around 580, and DPB1 in roughly 450. Because of strong linkage in the cohort, 5 or 6 DR-DQ haplotypes were treated as single units for association and clustering. Among roughly 370 genotyped donors of the cohort, an average of 235,054 unique TCR beta nucleotide sequences were sequenced per donor, roughly a sixth of them non-productive.

Receptors were amplified or captured by the immunoSEQ multiplex PCR assay. For the multiplex PCR, a mixture combining 60 forward primers for TCR Vbeta segments and 13 reverse primers for TCR Jbeta segments was used. The CDR3 region of rearranged TCR beta genes was amplified from genomic DNA by a multiplex PCR assay. On the Illumina HiSeq System, the amplified TCR beta libraries were sequenced as 87-base-pair reads. On the authors' methods: A later analysis tallied 80 million to 95 million unique TCR beta chains across the roughly 610 repertoires, and approximately 9.9 million of those chains were shared by two or more donors. Raw reads were error-corrected and collapsed into unique sequences by a nearest-neighbor algorithm in which closely related sequences were merged to remove PCR and sequencing errors. To assign V, D and J gene segments, CDR3 sequences were aligned to IMGT reference sequences. For a sequence to be retained, at least a six-nucleotide match to both a V gene segment and a J gene segment was required. Rearrangements were called productive when the CDR3 lacked stop codons and stayed in frame with V and J; all others were non-productive. Following IMGT convention, CDR3 was defined as the stretch from the second conserved V-encoded cysteine up to the conserved J-encoded phenylalanine. In an earlier analysis of just under 600 of the donors, sequences lacking an unambiguous match to a single V gene segment were excluded. In an earlier analysis of a few hundred of the donors, a V segment was called functional when productive rearrangements were above 56.7%, and segregating when the standard deviation between donors exceeded 5%. A statistical classification framework was built for diagnosing cytomegalovirus status from the catalog of TCR beta chain sequences. A later analysis assigned V and J genes by comparing TCR nucleotide sequences with IMGT/GENE-DB human TR gene sequences. A later analysis assigned CDR3 sequences and most-parsimonious VDJ recombination scenarios with the TCRdist pipeline. In a later analysis, every TCR beta chain was defined by the combination of its CDR3 amino acid sequence and its V-gene family, and reads without a unique V-gene family were dropped. To address suspected cross-contamination and a sequencing artifact, a later analysis removed approximately 590 highly shared, low-generation-probability nucleotide sequences. For each public chain, a later analysis derived a clonal expansion index from normalized ranks of inferred template counts within each repertoire. In a later analysis, generation probabilities were computed using a VDJ recombination model fitted to out-of-frame rearrangements, and the results were checked against IGoR. A later analysis scored TCR-TCR, TCR-HLA and TCR-CMV co-occurrence with hypergeometric tests, applying a repertoire-size bias correction to TCR pairs. False discovery rates were estimated in a later analysis by permuting HLA or CMV assignments 20 times. In a later analysis, co-occurring TCRs were grouped with DBSCAN, and TCRdist sequence similarity was added when clustering was performed within HLA-allele-positive subsets. For co-occurrence clustering, repertoires with fewer than 30,000 or more than 120,000 public chains were excluded, along with 4 to 6 repertoires with anomalous nucleotide sharing. Not all clones reach the TCRdb copy of this immuneACCESS table, which keeps in-frame sequences only. Checked studies attribute under half of the gap to unresolved V genes and leave the rest unexplained. V and J calls plus clone size are reproduced from that table; the DNA served to infer D and trimming. In all, the sample holds 100,000 or so clones, and nearly 80% of those were seen once. Together, the top ten hold 4.6% of the sample.

The junction carries 17 bases between V and J, which are trimmed by 6 bases and 2 bases respectively. Including cysteine and phenylalanine, the CDR3 has 15 amino acids. CDR3 DNA is the only sequence kept; it has 45 bases, read in frame from the first base. Taken from the germline V gene, the CDR1 and CDR2 loops are MNHEY and SVGAGI. This clone was counted between two and nine times. Its cognate antigen has yet to be identified. Base qualities are not provided; no much larger clone lies one nucleotide away. The cohort comprised approximately 700 healthy bone marrow donors. All cohort members were sampled while nominally healthy, although unrecorded immune exposures were likely present. The donor tested CMV seropositive, placing the donor among the 289 seropositive members of the cohort. Every donor gave a peripheral blood sample, and the peripheral blood mononuclear cells from that sample were used for TCR beta sequencing. Genomic DNA extraction from the blood cell samples was performed with the Qiagen DNeasy Blood Extraction Kit.

Findings and caveats that apply to the study as a whole: In a later analysis, most CMV-associated TCR beta chains were found to appear HLA-restricted, with HLA associations seemingly driven largely by CMV exposure. In a later analysis, TCR association rates were found to vary across HLA loci, with the most associated TCRs seen for DRB1 alleles and the fewest for HLA-C alleles. An association between a missense DCLRE1C variant and V-gene and J-gene trimming of TCR beta chains was found in a later genetic analysis and replicated in an independent cohort. The earlier analysis of 450 to 700 of the donors excluded some 16 rarely observed V segments, including chromosome 9 orphons, because counts were too low. The study listed approximately 150 TCR beta chains as associated with cytomegalovirus. It was suggested by the authors that the approach could potentially be generalized to other disease states and immunological phenotypes. In a later analysis, several top co-occurrence clusters were reported to appear linked to parvovirus B19, influenza, CMV and Epstein-Barr virus. Most TCR sequences were seen in very few donors, while some public TCRs were found in many individuals. Specific HLA alleles were associated with 15,000 to 20,000 TCR beta sequences at a false discovery rate of 0.05 in a later analysis. Linkage disequilibrium might explain the correlated functional status among segregating V segments, but an unknown experimental factor could not be excluded. Because HLA typing was unavailable for some donors at each locus, only the typed subset was used in association tests. The sequencing pipeline was judged likely to have produced a cluster of highly shared sequence variants as a technical artifact. Presence/absence analyses assumed roughly uniform sequencing depth across donors, an assumption that may not hold. In a later genetic analysis, fewer N-insertions in productive TCRs were reported among donors in an Asian-associated ancestry cluster than the approximately 630-donor mean. The classifier was reported to diagnose cytomegalovirus status with high specificity and sensitivity in both the original and validation cohorts. A few of the identified cytomegalovirus-associated TCR beta chains were confirmed in vitro to be specific for cytomegalovirus antigens. Assigning TCR associations to individual alleles was difficult when HLA alleles, especially DR and DQ, strongly co-occurred. Some IMGT-functional V segments, including TRBV6-2 and TRBV6-3, could not be distinguished by the 87-base-pair reads and were therefore excluded. In an earlier analysis of 587 of the donors, most TCR beta V segments appeared in productive rearrangements about 87% or about 30% of the time, broadly matching IMGT annotations. A further reported finding was that TCR beta sequences accurately predicted the HLA-A and HLA-B alleles for most subjects in the first cohort. This cohort had only TCR beta chains sequenced, and the lack of alpha or paired-chain data limited which features could be detected. Compared with equally common non-associated chains, HLA-associated TCR beta chains in a later analysis were more clonally expanded and had lower generation probabilities. CMV serostatus was the only immune exposure information available for the cohort.

Source material: PBMCs. The rearranged segments are TRBV6-5 and TRBJ2-7; TRBD1 is possibly the D segment (7 matching bases). This clonotype was sampled from a woman aged 40 to 50 in good health and CMV-seropositive. The DNA sequence follows: TGTGCCAGCAGCTATACAGGGGAGGCTACCTACGAGCAGTACTTC. This is translated as CASSYTGEATYEQYF.